The next 31 T cell receptor beta chains were all read from a single sample in a study of blood T cell repertoires in COVID-19 (dated by TCRdb to about 2020). The receptor library was made with the immunoSEQ multiplex PCR assay. TCRdb obtained this table from immuneACCESS and retained in-frame rearrangements with V and J assigned. These tables miss some clones; where compared with another copy, unresolved V genes account for less than half of the shortfall, and the remainder is unexplained. This sample holds some 160,000 clones; over 75% were observed only once. 4.5% to 6% of the sample lies in the top ten. Source material: peripheral blood. The receptor source for this set is a woman between 45 and 60 years old with acute or convalescent COVID-19.

V usage is TRBV5-6 and J usage is TRBJ1-3; D is undetermined. The CDR3 contains 12 residues. Trimming pared 4 bases from V and 3 bases from J, leaving 5 bases between. CDR1 and CDR2 from the germline V gene are SGHDT and YYEEEE. CDR3 loop: CASSISGNTIYF. The CDR3, as DNA: TGTGCCAGCAGCATCAGTGGAAACACCATATATTTT. The complete variable domain, with remaining parts taken from reference TRBV5-6 and TRBJ1-3, reads DAGVTQSPTHLIKTRGQQVTLRCSPKSGHDTVSWYQQALGQGPQFIFQYYEEEERQRGNFPDRFSGHQFPNYSSELNVNALLLGDSALYLCASSISGNTIYFGEGSWLTVV.

The chain uses TRBV2 and TRBJ2-6; TRBD1 aligns across 7 bases. V lost 5 bases, J lost 4 bases, and 5 bases stayed unmatched. There are 15 residues in the CDR3. Per germline, CDR1 SNHLY and CDR2 FYNNEI. The CDR3 loop reads CASSNTGEGANVLTF. The DNA of the CDR3 is TGTGCCAGCAGTAACACAGGGGAAGGGGCCAACGTCCTGACTTTC.

The rearrangement links TRBV18 to TRBJ2-7, with 9 bases that match TRBD1. Germline V gene lookup returns CDR1 KGHSH and CDR2 LQKENI. J gave up 3 bases and V 2 bases, and 5 bases lay outside the gene matches. The length of the CDR3 is 15 residues. The CDR3 loop is CASSPAGTGHYEQYF. CDR3 nucleotide sequence: TGTGCCAGCTCACCAGCGGGGACAGGGCACTACGAGCAGTACTTC.

J is TRBJ2-7 and V is TRBV7-9, with D maybe TRBD1 (5 bases). CDR1 is SEHNR and CDR2 is FQNEAQ in the germline V gene (reference sequence). Trimming pared 5 bases from V and 7 bases from J, leaving 15 bases between. The CDR3 contains 13 residues. The CDR3 coding sequence is TGTGCCAGCAGCCCCGTGGGGCCTTGGGAGCAGTACTTC. Amino acid sequence: CASSPVGPWEQYF.

This clone was found once. J is TRBJ1-1 and V is TRBV7-2; no clear D gene. The CDR3 length is 13 residues. The germline CDR1 and CDR2 sequences are SGHTA and FQGNSA. V was shortened by 1 base and J by 6 bases, with 9 bases between the two germline ends. CDR3 nucleotide sequence: TGTGCCAGCAGCTTAGGTTCGGGTTCTGAAGCTTTCTTT. Encoded protein: CASSLGSGSEAFF.

The chain joins TRBV7-2 to TRBJ2-1; D uncertain. The V gene's germline CDR1 is SGHTA and CDR2 FQGNSA. The CDR3 is 14 residues long. Trimming left V 7 bases short and J 4 bases short, with 14 bases between. CDR3 residues: CASTQSVPYNEQFF. For the CDR3, the DNA is TGTGCCAGCACCCAATCGGTGCCGTACAATGAGCAGTTCTTC.

With respect to this clone: At one end the junction does not follow the germline gene, possibly because of a read error. The chain recombines TRBV7-2 with TRBJ1-2; possibly TRBD1 for D (5 bases). Germline V gene data show CDR1 as SGHTA and CDR2 as FQGNSA. CDR3 length: 13 residues. CDR3 DNA sequence: TGTGCCAGCAGATTAGGGGCCTACTATGGCTACACCTTC. Its translation is CASRLGAYYGYTF. The full variable domain, completed using reference TRBV7-2 and TRBJ1-2, is GAGVSQSPSNKVTEKGKDVELRCDPISGHTALYWYRQSLGQGLEFLIYFQGNSAPDKSGLPSDRFSAERTGGSVSTLTIQRTQQEDSAVYLCASRLGAYYGYTFGSGTRLTVV.

The gene calls are TRBV5-1 and TRBJ2-3, with D possibly TRBD1 on 6 matching bases. V lost 1 base and J lost 3, with 9 bases in between. The CDR3 is made up of 14 amino acids. Looked up from germline, CDR1 is SGHRS and CDR2 is YFSETQ. CDR3 loop: CASSLYQGTDTQYF. The CDR3 DNA reads TGCGCCAGCAGCTTGTACCAGGGGACAGATACGCAGTATTTT.

This clone has just a few counts. The rearrangement links TRBV28 to TRBJ1-6; 10 bases align to TRBD1. The CDR3 loop spans 15 amino acids. The V and J ends lost 4 bases and 4 bases, in that order; junction bases with no gene match: 1. CDR1 and CDR2 (germline): MDHEN, SYDVKM. CDR3 loop: CASSSGQGYNSPLHF. CDR3 sequence (DNA): TGTGCCAGCAGTTCGGGACAGGGGTATAATTCACCCCTCCACTTT.

V is TRBV25-1 and J is TRBJ2-3; D may be TRBD2 (6 bases). Germline CDR1 MGHDK, CDR2 SYGVNS. The ends were cut back, 6 bases at V and 3 bases at J, with 13 bases in the middle. The CDR3 loop spans 14 amino acids. In DNA form, the CDR3 reads TGTGCCAGCAGGGACCAACGGGGGACAGATACGCAGTATTTT. Protein: CASRDQRGTDTQYF.

This chain joins TRBV6-2 or TRBV6-3 and TRBJ1-5; maybe TRBD1 (5 bases). Germline CDR1 is MNHEY and CDR2 is SVGEGT. Trimming stripped 0 bases from V and 12 bases from J, with 18 bases between. The CDR3 loop spans 15 amino acids. The CDR3 loop is CASSYSGPYMGGQHF. In DNA form, the CDR3 reads TGTGCCAGCAGTTACTCTGGGCCGTACATGGGGGGCCAGCATTTT.

The CDR3 is CASSIDGGQPQHF. The CDR3 DNA reads TGTGCCAGTAGTATAGATGGAGGGCAGCCCCAGCATTTT. The chain uses TRBV19 and TRBJ1-5; unclear D gene. This CDR3 has 13 amino acids. From germline, CDR1 is LNHDA and CDR2 SQIVND (reference sequence). The V end was cut by 0 bases, the J end by 7 bases, with 7 bases between.

The chain has TRBV27 and TRBJ2-7, with D perhaps matching TRBD1 (5 bases). Germline V gene lookup returns CDR1 MNHEY and CDR2 SMNVEV (reference sequence). The CDR3 loop spans 15 amino acids. Trimming shortened V by 2 bases and J by 5 bases, and 16 bases separated the two germline ends. CDR3 region: CASSLESGSYHEQYF. The CDR3 DNA follows: TGTGCCAGCAGTTTAGAATCAGGGTCGTATCACGAGCAGTACTTC.

V and J are TRBV11-2 and TRBJ2-3, with 16 bases fitting TRBD2. This CDR3 is built from 16 residues. Unmatched junction bases numbered 5, after V lost 5 bases and J lost 6 bases. Germline lookup yields CDR1 SGHAT and CDR2 FQNNGV. CDR3 sequence (DNA): TGTGCCAGCAGCCTATTGGGACTAGCGGGGGGGGATACGCAGTATTTT. Translated, it gives CASSLLGLAGGDTQYF.

The chain carries TRBV7-2 and TRBJ1-4, with TRBD1 matching over 7 bases. Trimming took 5 bases from V and 0 from J; bases not matched to a gene: 6. The CDR3 extends over 16 amino acids. CDR1 is SGHTA, CDR2 FQGNSA, per germline. This CDR3 reads CASSNGQAATNEKLFF. CDR3 in DNA: TGTGCCAGCAGCAACGGACAGGCTGCAACTAATGAAAAACTGTTTTTT.

This sequence joins TRBV28 and TRBJ1-1; the match to TRBD1 covers 7 bases. Germline-derived CDR1 and CDR2 are MDHEN and SYDVKM. This CDR3 has 13 amino acids. V lost 4 bases, J lost 7 bases, and 6 bases stayed unmatched. The CDR3 DNA sequence: TGTGCCAGCAGTTCCGGGACAGCGATTGAAGCTTTCTTT. Protein product: CASSSGTAIEAFF. Full variable domain (remainder filled in from reference TRBV28 and TRBJ1-1): DVKVTQSSRYLVKRTGEKVFLECVQDMDHENMFWYRQDPGLGLRLIYFSYDVKMKEKGDIPEGYSVSREKKERFSLILESASTNQTSMYLCASSSGTAIEAFFGQGTRLTVV.

The CDR3 loop reads CASSPNGNTEAFF. The CDR3 DNA is TGTGCCAGCTCACCCAACGGGAACACTGAAGCTTTCTTT. The V gene is TRBV18, the J gene TRBJ1-1; D gene ambiguous. V lost 3 bases, J lost 1 base, and 6 bases lay in between. Germline loops: CDR1 KGHSH, CDR2 LQKENI. The CDR3 covers 13 residues. Based on the CDR3 plus reference TRBV18 and TRBJ1-1, the full variable domain is NAGVMQNPRHLVRRRGQEARLRCSPMKGHSHVYWYRQLPEEGLKFMVYLQKENIIDESGMPKERFSAEFPKEGPSILRIQQVVRGDSAAYFCASSPNGNTEAFFGQGTRLTVV.

The J gene is TRBJ2-5, the V gene TRBV6-5; no firm D call. Per the germline V gene, CDR1 is MNHEY and CDR2 is SVGAGI. The CDR3 runs to 16 residues. V was cut by 0 bases and J by 1 base, with 12 bases left in between. The CDR3 nucleotides read TGTGCCAGCAGTTACTCGAGGTGGCCGACCCAAGAGACCCAGTACTTC. This sequence encodes CASSYSRWPTQETQYF.

The chain has TRBV21-1 and TRBJ1-4; no DNA check was done on the table's D call, TRBD1. TRBV21-1 is given as a pseudogene. CDR3 length: 16 amino acids. CDR3 sequence (DNA): TGTGCCAGCAGAGTGAGACAGGGCAGAACTAATGAAAAACTGTTTTTT. Translation gives CASRVRQGRTNEKLFF.

The V call is TRBV11-1, the J call TRBJ2-2; 8 bases are shared with TRBD1. CDR3 length equals 15 residues. Germline V gene data show CDR1 as SGHAT and CDR2 as FQDESV (reference sequence). Losses at the gene ends were 2 bases for V and 4 bases for J; bases not matched to a gene: 3. In nucleotides, the CDR3 is TGTGCCAGCAGCTTATCGCAGGGGGCCACCGGGGAGCTGTTTTTT. This codes for CASSLSQGATGELFF.

The V and J genes are TRBV7-8 and TRBJ2-2, with TRBD1 identical over 9 bases. This CDR3 region has 16 residues. The germline V gene has CDR1 SGHVS and CDR2 FQNEAQ. J was trimmed by 4 bases and V by 7 bases; bases with no gene match: 10. The CDR3 bases are TGTGCCAGCAAATCAACGGACAGGGGATTCACCGGGGAGCTGTTTTTT. Translation gives CASKSTDRGFTGELFF.

This clone was counted once. The chain recombines TRBV19 with TRBJ2-2; possibly TRBD1 for D (6 bases). V lost 5 bases to trimming and J lost 6 bases, with 10 bases between them. The V gene's germline CDR1 is LNHDA and CDR2 SQIVND (reference sequence). The CDR3 loop spans 13 amino acids. The CDR3 reads CASSEGGPGELFF. CDR3 nucleotides: TGTGCCAGTAGTGAAGGGGGTCCCGGGGAGCTGTTTTTT.

This clone was counted a single time. J is TRBJ2-2 and V is TRBV5-1; 8 positions match TRBD1. The length of the CDR3 is 14 residues. The germline gives CDR1 SGHRS, CDR2 YFSETQ. V trimming: 7 bases; J trimming: 3 bases; junction bases outside the gene matches: 5. In nucleotides, the CDR3 is TGCGCCAGCCAGACAGGGGATCACACCGGGGAGCTGTTTTTT. It translates to CASQTGDHTGELFF.

This clone was counted between two and nine times. The chain combines TRBV30 with TRBJ1-2; 7 nucleotides agree with TRBD1. The CDR3 has 15 residues. Germline V gene sequence: CDR1 GTSNPN, CDR2 SVGIG (reference sequence). The ends lost 2 bases at V and 4 bases at J; junction bases unmatched: 10. CDR3 sequence: CAWSPRRGQLYGYTF. For the CDR3, the DNA is TGTGCCTGGAGTCCCCGGAGGGGACAGCTCTATGGCTACACCTTC.

V is TRBV30 and J is TRBJ1-2; D not certain. The CDR3 has 13 amino acids. V lost 0 bases and J lost 6, with 11 bases in between. CDR1 GTSNPN and CDR2 SVGIG come from the germline V gene (reference sequence). The CDR3 here is CAWSVRVRDGYTF. DNA of the CDR3: TGTGCCTGGAGTGTACGGGTCCGCGATGGCTACACCTTC.

This rearrangement joins TRBV27 to TRBJ1-1; TRBD1 matches 7 bases. CDR1 is MNHEY and CDR2 is SMNVEV in the germline V gene (reference sequence). V was clipped by 6 bases and J by 5 bases; unmatched bases: 12. This CDR3 spans 15 amino acids. CDR3 loop: CASRLQGPSGTEAFF. DNA of the CDR3: TGTGCCAGCAGGTTACAGGGGCCTAGTGGTACTGAAGCTTTCTTT.

This clone was recorded at least ten times. The chain is built from TRBV19 and TRBJ1-1; 9 bases are shared with TRBD1. This CDR3 spans 14 amino acids. Trimming took 5 bases from V and 5 from J; bases not matched to a gene: 6. Germline CDR1 and CDR2: LNHDA and SQIVND (reference sequence). CDR3 region: CASSWTGVVTEAFF. The CDR3 bases are TGTGCCAGTAGTTGGACAGGGGTGGTTACTGAAGCTTTCTTT.

The J gene is TRBJ1-2, the V gene TRBV30, with a possible D match to TRBD1 (5 bases). There are 12 residues in the CDR3. V was trimmed by 2 bases and J by 6 bases, leaving 10 bases between them. CDR1 and CDR2 (germline): GTSNPN, SVGIG (reference sequence). As DNA, the CDR3 is TGTGCCTGGAGTACAACCAGGGATGGCTACACCTTC. Protein sequence: CAWSTTRDGYTF.

The chain couples TRBV6-2 or TRBV6-3 to TRBJ1-1; D possibly corresponds to TRBD1 (5 bases). The CDR3 totals 13 residues. V lost 6 bases and J lost 5, with 13 bases in between. Germline CDR1 MNHEY, CDR2 SVGEGT. The CDR3 DNA reads TGTGCCAGCAGCCCACGGGGGGTGACTGAAGCTTTCTTT. It is translated as CASSPRGVTEAFF.

This clone was recorded a few times. The chain recombines TRBV7-2 with TRBJ1-5; 9 bases match TRBD1. The CDR3 is made up of 14 amino acids. Per the germline V gene, CDR1 is SGHTA and CDR2 is FQGNSA. The V segment lost 2 bases and the J segment 7 bases; nucleotides outside the gene matches: 3. The CDR3 region has the DNA TGTGCCAGCAGCTTATCAACAGGGGGCCAGCCCCAGCATTTT. Translated, it gives CASSLSTGGQPQHF.

The genes are TRBV18 and TRBJ1-2; tentative D call: TRBD1 (5 bases). Trimming took 0 bases from V and 4 from J, leaving 15 bases between them. The CDR3 is 16 amino acids. Germline V gene lookup returns CDR1 KGHSH and CDR2 LQKENI. Here the CDR3 reads CASSPPPRGGVYGYTF. In DNA, the CDR3 is TGTGCCAGCTCACCACCACCCCGGGGAGGGGTCTATGGCTACACCTTC.